This is a list of T cell receptor beta chains from one sample in a study of T-cell memory formation after mild COVID-19. TCRdb itself ran the 5' RACE reads through MiXCR, one entry per CDR3 protein. The data contain some 40,000 distinct CDR3 sequences, 6.1% of them singletons. Sequenced sample: PBMCs or a T cell subset sorted from them (not recorded which). These receptors came from an adult who had mild COVID-19 (a few samples of this study predate the infection). Cell type and time point are not known. The conserved cysteine and the conserved F or W are not part of the CDR3 here. D genes are given only for firm matches.

- | TRBJ2-6 | TRBV5-6 | ASSPHNSGANVLT
- | TRBJ1-1 | TRBV5-1 | ASSLQAGNTEAF
- | TRBJ2-7 | TRBV7-3 | ASSPDGGRYEQY
- | TRBJ1-6 | TRBV7-2 | ASRLHTSNSPLH
- | TRBJ2-1 | TRBV5-5 | ASSWGPGLRGPNEQF
TRBD2 | TRBJ2-1 | TRBV2 | ASSEDSGRGKF
- | TRBJ2-1 | TRBV7-8 | ASSHPPGPSYNEQF
- | TRBJ1-3 | TRBV6-2/TRBV6-3 | ASSRGGSGNTIY
TRBD1 | TRBJ2-2 | TRBV7-9 | ASSRGTGGTTGELF
- | TRBJ1-3 | TRBV18 | ASSPPSNSGNTIY
- | TRBJ2-1 | TRBV5-5 | ASSPWVPRGNEQF
TRBD2 | TRBJ2-2 | TRBV27 | ASNQAGAKTRGELF
TRBD1 | TRBJ2-1 | TRBV7-2 | ASSSSGGDRVYEQF
- | TRBJ2-7 | TRBV7-2 | ASSSQGTNSYEQY
TRBD2 | TRBJ2-5 | TRBV5-4 | ASSLGPVLAGTRETQY
- | TRBJ1-2 | TRBV7-2 | ASSLASDYGYT
- | TRBJ2-2 | TRBV12-3/TRBV12-4 | ASSHTSRDTGELF
- | TRBJ1-1 | TRBV6-5 | ASSSTRGAQNTEAF
- | TRBJ1-2 | TRBV9 | ASSVATLGAGGYT
TRBD1 | TRBJ2-1 | TRBV24-1 | ATGGTGGWNEQF
- | TRBJ1-2 | TRBV5-1 | ASSLDPNTPGYT
- | TRBJ2-5 | TRBV9 | ASSSRPGLRWETQY
TRBD1 | TRBJ1-4 | TRBV9 | ASSITGQEREKLF
- | TRBJ2-5 | TRBV7-9 | ASSTLLVQETQY
- | TRBJ2-6 | TRBV20-1 | SARDQSSGANVLT
- | TRBJ1-1 | TRBV29-1 | SVQRGGHNTEAF
- | TRBJ1-6 | TRBV5-5 | ASSLEGQSSYNSPLH
- | TRBJ2-1 | TRBV20-1 | SARDAGFNEQF
- | TRBJ2-5 | TRBV4-3 | ASSQDGWKETQY
TRBD1 | TRBJ2-3 | TRBV15 | ATSSPDRGSDTQY
TRBD1 | TRBJ1-2 | TRBV12-3/TRBV12-4 | ASSLKLQGSGGYT